Each of the 20 T cell receptor beta chains below was sequenced from the same sample in a study of cytomegalovirus exposure and HLA in healthy donors. Researchers ran the PCR with 60 Vbeta and 13 Jbeta primers. Data came from immunoSEQ multiplex PCR; TCRdb stores just in-frame clones and leaves some out. This table has fewer than 200,000 clones, approximately 82% appearing once. Sequencing was performed on PBMCs. Receptors were obtained from a woman aged 25 to 39 in good health and CMV-seronegative.

The chain uses TRBV29-1 and TRBJ2-5, with D perhaps matching TRBD1 (5 bases). V was trimmed by 5 bases and J by 3 bases, leaving 10 bases between them. The germline gives CDR1 SQVTM, CDR2 ANQGSEA. This CDR3 contains 12 residues. The CDR3 loop reads CSVKTAKETQYF. Written as DNA, the CDR3 is TGCAGCGTTAAGACAGCTAAAGAGACCCAGTACTTC.

The chain joins TRBV9 to TRBJ2-7, with D possibly TRBD2 on 6 matching bases. The CDR3 sequence is 14 residues long. V was clipped by 3 bases and J by 2 bases, with 12 bases between them. CDR1 is SGDLS, CDR2 YYNGEE, per germline. The DNA for the CDR3 is TGTGCCAGCAGCGCGGGAGCGAAACCCTACGAGCAGTACTTC. Its protein product is CASSAGAKPYEQYF.

The chain joins TRBV27 to TRBJ2-1; TRBD1 matches 7 bases. V dropped 7 bases and J dropped 4; count of bases not matched to a gene: 10. This CDR3 is 15 amino acids long. Germline V CDR1 and CDR2: MNHEY, SMNVEV (reference sequence). CDR3 protein: CASNLRGSPYNEQFF. The CDR3 nucleotides read TGTGCCAGCAACCTCAGGGGGTCCCCTTACAATGAGCAGTTCTTC.

This clone has only one observation. The chain has TRBV10-3 and TRBJ2-6; D is ambiguous. V dropped 6 bases and J dropped 2 bases, with 11 bases sitting between them. The CDR3 runs 15 residues. Germline V gene lookup returns CDR1 ENHRY and CDR2 SYGVKD. The CDR3 spells CAISDSTAGANVLTF. The CDR3 nucleotides are TGTGCCATCAGCGATAGTACGGCTGGGGCCAACGTCCTGACTTTC.

The V call is TRBV2, the J call TRBJ1-6; 11 bases line up with TRBD1. The CDR3 spans 15 residues. The germline gives CDR1 SNHLY, CDR2 FYNNEI. V shed 7 bases, J shed 7 bases, and the junction held 6 bases outside the gene matches. CDR3 in amino acids: CASTSGTGGNSPLHF. CDR3 bases: TGTGCCAGCACCTCCGGGACAGGGGGGAATTCACCCCTCCACTTT.

The gene calls are TRBV15 and TRBJ2-1; D perhaps matches TRBD1 (6 bases). The CDR3 contains 18 residues. Germline CDR1 LNHNV, CDR2 YYDKDF (reference sequence). Between the trimmed V and J ends, which lost 0 bases and 2 bases, there was a span of 17 bases. CDR3 loop: CATSRDFVSGVAYNEQFF. Written as DNA, the CDR3 is TGTGCCACCAGCAGAGATTTTGTTTCAGGGGTCGCCTACAATGAGCAGTTCTTC.

V usage is TRBV7-2 and J usage is TRBJ2-2; D is possibly TRBD1 (5 bases). The CDR3 has 18 amino acids. The germline CDR1 and CDR2 sequences are SGHTA and FQGNSA. Trimming cost V 5 bases and J 2 bases, with 21 bases left between them. DNA for the CDR3: TGTGCCAGCAGCCTAAACTCCCCGGCAGGGTTCAACACCGGGGAGCTGTTTTTT. It codes for CASSLNSPAGFNTGELFF.

This clone came up a few times. The chain combines TRBV28 with TRBJ2-7, with 7 nucleotides matching TRBD2. V shed 5 bases, J shed 1 base, and the junction held 5 bases outside the gene matches. The CDR3 spans 14 residues. Germline lookup yields CDR1 MDHEN and CDR2 SYDVKM. CDR3 region: CASSLAGDSYEQYF. Here the CDR3 DNA reads TGTGCCAGCAGTCTGGCGGGGGATTCCTACGAGCAGTACTTC.

The V and J genes are TRBV6-5 and TRBJ2-7; a weak D match, TRBD1 (5 bases). CDR1 and CDR2 (germline): MNHEY, SVGAGI. CDR3 length equals 16 residues. Trimming shortened V by 1 base and J by 3 bases, and 16 bases separated the two germline ends. CDR3 sequence (DNA): TGTGCCAGCAGTTACTACACAGGTCCCACCCGCTACGAGCAGTACTTC. This translates into CASSYYTGPTRYEQYF.

The chain has TRBV29-1 and TRBJ2-3; D remains ambiguous. Germline CDR1 SQVTM, CDR2 ANQGSEA. Trimming pared 4 bases from V and 7 bases from J, leaving 6 bases between. This CDR3 contains 10 residues. The CDR3 coding sequence is TGCAGCGTTGTGTACTATACGCAGTATTTT. It yields the protein CSVVYYTQYF.

The rearrangement links TRBV28 to TRBJ1-5, with TRBD1 matching 7 bases. This CDR3 is built from 15 residues. V shed 3 bases, J shed 6 bases, and the junction held 8 bases outside the gene matches. Germline loops: CDR1 MDHEN, CDR2 SYDVKM. The CDR3 region is CASSFRGQPSQPQHF. Written as DNA, the CDR3 is TGTGCCAGCAGTTTTAGGGGACAGCCGAGTCAGCCCCAGCATTTT.

CDR3 in DNA: TGCGCCAGCAGGATGGAGGCTTACAATGAGCAGTTCTTC. Translation gives CASRMEAYNEQFF. This sequence joins TRBV5-1 and TRBJ2-1; the D gene is possibly TRBD2 (5 bases). Trimming removed 5 bases from V and 4 bases from J, with 10 bases in between. The germline CDR1 and CDR2 sequences are SGHRS and YFSETQ. The CDR3 extends over 13 amino acids.

The CDR3 loop reads CASSVAGGTGMDTEAFF. The CDR3 bases are TGTGCCAGCAGCGTAGCGGGCGGAACAGGGATGGACACTGAAGCTTTCTTT. The chain has TRBV9 and TRBJ1-1, with a weak D call TRBD1 (6 bases). The CDR3 is made up of 17 amino acids. Germline values: CDR1 SGDLS, CDR2 YYNGEE. Trimming left V 0 bases short and J 3 bases short, with 18 bases between.

The gene calls are TRBV7-7 and TRBJ2-1, with 8 bases matching TRBD1. Trimming cost V 5 bases and J 7 bases; bases outside gene matches: 10. The length of the CDR3 is 15 residues. The germline V gene has CDR1 SSHAT and CDR2 FNYEAQ (reference sequence). The CDR3 loop is CASSPSQGALNEQFF. The CDR3 nucleotides are TGTGCCAGCAGCCCATCCCAGGGGGCCCTTAATGAGCAGTTCTTC.

The rearrangement joins TRBV28 to TRBJ2-3, with 9 bases fitting TRBD1. The CDR3 has 13 residues. Germline CDR1 MDHEN, CDR2 SYDVKM. With 6 bases clipped from V and 5 bases from J, the junction kept 3 bases outside the gene matches. The CDR3 nucleotides read TGTGCCAGCAGCGGACAGGGGATAGATACGCAGTATTTT. Translating it yields CASSGQGIDTQYF.

This chain connects TRBV4-2 to TRBJ2-2; D gene unclear. Germline loops: CDR1 LGHNA, CDR2 YNFKEQ. The length of the CDR3 is 18 residues. The V and J ends lost 1 base and 0 bases respectively, with 15 bases between them. Here the CDR3 DNA reads TGTGCCAGCAGCCAAGGGCTGATGGAGCTTACGAACACCGGGGAGCTGTTTTTT. It is translated as CASSQGLMELTNTGELFF.

This clone came up a few times. The chain carries TRBV28 and TRBJ1-1; a weak D match, TRBD1 (6 bases). V was pared by 7 bases and J by 4 bases, with 13 bases between. Germline lookup yields CDR1 MDHEN and CDR2 SYDVKM. This CDR3 has 13 residues. For the CDR3, the DNA is TGTGCCAGCACCGTGGACAGTCGCACTGAAGCTTTCTTT. Encoded protein: CASTVDSRTEAFF.

Concerning this clone: Other DNA sequences in this sample translate to the same CDR3. The rearrangement uses TRBV27 and TRBJ2-5; TRBD1 matches at 8 bases. TRBJ2-7 explains the end of the DNA better; the J call may be wrong. The CDR3 is 14 amino acids. Germline lookup yields CDR1 MNHEY and CDR2 SMNVEV (reference sequence). CDR3 in amino acids: CASSFDRGTYEQYF. CDR3 bases: TGTGCCAGCAGCTTTGACAGGGGAACTTACGAGCAGTACTTC.

This sequence joins TRBV30 and TRBJ1-5; weak D call: TRBD1 (6 bases). The germline gives CDR1 GTSNPN, CDR2 SVGIG (reference sequence). Trimming pared 5 bases from V and 7 bases from J, leaving 15 bases between. This CDR3 region has 13 residues. The CDR3 here is CAWRQGFVQPQHF. In nucleotides, the CDR3 is TGTGCCTGGCGTCAGGGGTTTGTGCAGCCCCAGCATTTT.

The V call is TRBV27, the J call TRBJ1-2; D is possibly TRBD1 (5 bases). The CDR3 contains 17 residues. Per germline, CDR1 MNHEY and CDR2 SMNVEV (reference sequence). Trimming took 6 bases from V and 0 from J, leaving 20 bases between them. Written as DNA, the CDR3 is TGTGCCAGCAGACGGAGACGGGGACTTTTGACTAACTATGGCTACACCTTC. This gives the protein CASRRRRGLLTNYGYTF.